This T cell receptor beta chain comes out of a study of shared clonotypes between healthy human individuals. Overall study: The study used three CD4 naive, three CD4 memory, two CD8 naive and one CD8 memory plate per donor.

In replicate PCRs of sorted subsets, about 220 ng DNA, 29,000 or so T cell genomes, was used. Repertoires were generated with immunoSEQ multiplex PCR, while TCRdb's copy carries only in-frame clones and drops some. The sample holds millions of clones, roughly 92% seen once. There are 14 residues in the CDR3. V was trimmed by 2 bases and J by 7 bases, leaving 9 bases between them. Germline CDR1 KGHSH, CDR2 LQKENI. The study separated CD4+ cells into CD45RA+ naive and CD45RA-negative memory subsets. The sequencing input was naive CD4+ T cells sorted from blood. Noted subset: CD45RA+ positively selected. This clonotype originated in a man younger than 30 in good health. The rearrangement links TRBV18 to TRBJ1-6; D gene uncertain. The chain's CDR3 is CASSPRPENSPLHF. In nucleotides, the CDR3 is TGTGCCAGCTCACCAAGGCCCGAAAATTCACCCCTCCACTTT. Full variable domain (outside the CDR3, taken from reference TRBV18 and TRBJ1-6): NAGVMQNPRHLVRRRGQEARLRCSPMKGHSHVYWYRQLPEEGLKFMVYLQKENIIDESGMPKERFSAEFPKEGPSILRIQQVVRGDSAAYFCASSPRPENSPLHFGNGTRLTVT.